This TCR beta chain came from a study of cytomegalovirus exposure and HLA in healthy donors. PCR involved 60 Vbeta and 13 Jbeta primers. TCRdb's copy holds only in-frame clones and misses some; the assay was immunoSEQ multiplex PCR. Here the sample spans roughly 160,000 clones, approximately 85% being singletons. The study's findings and limits: Sequencing depth across donors, presence/absence analyses assumed, was roughly uniform. Sequencing likely produced, as an artifact, a cluster of highly shared sequence variants.

As regards this clone: Its antigen is unidentified.

The length of the CDR3 is 14 residues. Looked up from germline, CDR1 is SQVTM and CDR2 is ANQGSEA. The V and J ends lost 6 bases and 5 bases, in that order; junction bases with no gene match: 9. Sequences were obtained from PBMCs. This receptor was identified in a man aged 45-60 years in good health and CMV-seropositive. This chain links TRBV29-1 with TRBJ2-3; TRBD2 agrees at 9 bases. CDR3 coding DNA: TGCAGCGTAGTTCTAGCGGGAACGATAGATACGCAGTATTTT. Translating gives CSVVLAGTIDTQYF.